The 13 T cell receptor beta chains below were found in one sample sequenced in a study of CD8 T cells in ankylosing spondylitis (TCRdb year 2017). These receptors' antigens are unknown. Library prep was done by 5' RACE. The sequencer was an Illumina HiSeq 2500. TCRdb took the public reads, trimmed them with fastp at Q25, ran MiXCR for clone calling and kept in-frame beta chains. Merged by CDR3 protein, the rows form single entries marked with the most common genes and DNA. This sample lists about 330,000 distinct CDR3 sequences; 7.5% to 9% were detected once. More than 14% of the sample rests with the top ten. The paper as a whole reports these results and caveats: A TCR beta motif made up of several highly homologous amino acid variants appeared to be characteristic of blood from ankylosing spondylitis patients.

Specimen: blood, either unsorted or a sorted T cell fraction (not recorded which). The receptors originated from a male donor with ankylosing spondylitis.

The chain joins TRBV2 to TRBJ2-7, with TRBD2 matching 11 bases. This CDR3 spans 15 amino acids. Trimming took 6 bases from V and 0 from J; bases not matched to a gene: 4. Germline lookup yields CDR1 SNHLY and CDR2 FYNNEI. The CDR3 region is CASSGTSGYSYEQYF. CDR3 DNA sequence: TGTGCCAGCAGCGGGACTAGCGGTTACTCCTACGAGCAGTACTTC.

This chain joins TRBV4-1 and TRBJ2-5, with 9 bases lining up with TRBD1. This CDR3 is built from 17 residues. CDR1 and CDR2 from the germline V gene are MGHRA and YSYEKL. V dropped 1 base and J dropped 5; count of bases not matched to a gene: 11. In nucleotides, the CDR3 is TGCGCCAGCAGCCAAGTAGTGGGGGACAGGGCGATGGAGACCCAGTACTTC. Translated: CASSQVVGDRAMETQYF.

This clonotype occurred a few times. V and J are TRBV7-9 and TRBJ1-2; D gene unclear. Trimming pared 2 bases from V and 4 bases from J, leaving 11 bases between. Germline-derived CDR1 and CDR2 are SEHNR and FQNEAQ (reference sequence). The CDR3 loop spans 14 amino acids. The CDR3 sequence is CASSLNPVFYGYTF. The CDR3 DNA reads as TGTGCCAGCAGCTTAAATCCGGTCTTCTATGGCTACACCTTC.

This clonotype showed up just a few times. The chain carries TRBV7-8 and TRBJ2-1; 10 bases line up with TRBD2. In germline, CDR1 is SGHVS, CDR2 FQNEAQ. The CDR3 has 16 residues. Trimming cost V 6 bases and J 10 bases; bases outside gene matches: 15. The CDR3 bases are TGTGCCAGCAGTCAGAGGAGGCTAGCGGGAGCATCGGAGCAGTTCTTC. This translates into CASSQRRLAGASEQFF.

Comments on this clonotype: The junction departs from germline at one end; a sequencing error may be responsible. The rearrangement links TRBV3-1 to TRBJ2-1; unclear D gene. Per germline, CDR1 LGHDT and CDR2 YNNKEL (reference sequence). The CDR3 contains 13 residues. For the CDR3, the DNA is TGTGCCACCAGCCATCGGGCCTACAATGAGCAGTTCTTC. Its protein product is CATSHRAYNEQFF.

In this sample, this clonotype turned up a few times. The V call is TRBV5-1, the J call TRBJ2-3; D gene ambiguous. V was shortened by 0 bases and J by 2 bases, with 19 bases between the two germline ends. The germline CDR1 and CDR2 sequences are SGHRS and YFSETQ. The CDR3 has 18 residues. For the CDR3, the DNA is TGCGCCAGCAGCTTGGCCTTTACGTGGCGAACAAACACAGATACGCAGTATTTT. Its translation is CASSLAFTWRTNTDTQYF.

This clonotype was recorded at least ten times. This chain links TRBV20-1 with TRBJ2-1, with D hard to call. The germline gives CDR1 DFQATT, CDR2 SNEGSKA (reference sequence). CDR3 size: 10 residues. V gave up 5 bases and J gave up 6 bases, with 5 bases separating them. In DNA, the CDR3 is TGCAGTGCTCTAGGCAATGAGCAGTTCTTC. It encodes CSALGNEQFF.

The chain links TRBV14 to TRBJ1-2; D is ambiguous. Trimming left V 4 bases short and J 7 bases short, with 10 bases between. The CDR3 has 12 amino acids. Germline assignment: CDR1 SGHDN and CDR2 FVKESK. CDR3 loop: CASSPTGPGYTF. DNA for the CDR3: TGTGCCAGCAGCCCAACGGGTCCTGGCTACACCTTC.

At least ten counts were recorded for this clonotype. The chain has TRBV7-2 and TRBJ1-2; tentative D call: TRBD1 (5 bases). Trimming cost V 1 base and J 6 bases, with 18 bases left between them. Germline CDR1 and CDR2: SGHTA and FQGNSA. The CDR3 is 16 residues long. The CDR3 reads CASSLVWAWDLNGYTF. DNA of the CDR3: TGTGCCAGCAGCTTAGTCTGGGCATGGGACCTGAATGGCTACACCTTC.

This clonotype was counted ten times or more. J is TRBJ1-5 and V is TRBV5-1; D unclear. CDR3 size: 13 residues. Germline V gives CDR1 SGHRS, CDR2 YFSETQ. Trimming took 4 bases from V and 6 from J, leaving 11 bases between them. CDR3 nucleotide sequence: TGCGCCAGCAGCCTGGTAGCCGGTCAGCCCCAGCATTTT. This gives the protein CASSLVAGQPQHF.

The chain couples TRBV2 to TRBJ1-1; 7 bases agree with TRBD1. The CDR3 totals 14 residues. The germline CDR1 and CDR2 sequences are SNHLY and FYNNEI. V shed 6 bases and J 1 base; nucleotides not matched to a gene: 5. In DNA form, the CDR3 reads TGTGCCAGCAGCTGGACAGGCCGGAACACTGAAGCTTTCTTT. Translated, it gives CASSWTGRNTEAFF.

The table lists this clonotype with a few counts. The genes are TRBV12-3 or TRBV12-4 and TRBJ2-7, with D perhaps TRBD1 (5 bases). V was pared by 6 bases and J by 2 bases, with 14 bases between. The CDR3 covers 14 residues. The CDR3 DNA follows: TGTGCCAGCAGATCGACAGACGGAGCCTACGAGCAGTACTTC. Translating gives CASRSTDGAYEQYF.

The table lists this clonotype with a few counts. The chain links TRBV29-1 to TRBJ2-7; 10 bases are a match to TRBD1. Trimming at V came to 6 bases and at J to 9 bases, leaving 14 bases not matched to a gene. The CDR3 covers 14 residues. Germline assignment: CDR1 SQVTM and CDR2 ANQGSEA. The chain's CDR3 is CSVPGQGTLQGQYF. CDR3 nucleotides: TGCAGCGTCCCGGGACAGGGGACTCTCCAGGGGCAGTACTTC.